The 24 T cell receptor beta chains below come from one sample, sequenced in a study of blood T cell repertoires in COVID-19. Libraries were prepared by immunoSEQ multiplex PCR; TCRdb keeps only in-frame clonotypes and omits some of them. The sample carries about 59,000 clones, 70% to 80% recorded once. The specimen sequenced was peripheral blood. The origin of the receptors is a man at least 80 years old with acute or convalescent COVID-19.

The chain is built from TRBV6-5 and TRBJ2-4; 10 positions match TRBD1. This CDR3 comprises 14 residues. Germline CDR1 MNHEY, CDR2 SVGAGI. Trimming cost V 6 bases and J 8 bases; bases outside gene matches: 7. The CDR3 region is CASRDPGQGHIQYF. The DNA of the CDR3 is TGTGCCAGCAGAGACCCGGGACAGGGGCACATTCAGTACTTC.

The chain couples TRBV18 to TRBJ1-5, with TRBD1 matching 7 bases. CDR3 size: 15 residues. CDR1 KGHSH and CDR2 LQKENI come from the germline V gene. The V gene end was trimmed by 4 bases and the J gene end by 2 bases; junction bases not matched to a gene: 5. In DNA form, the CDR3 reads TGTGCCAGCTCACTCCTCGACAGGGGCAATCAGCCCCAGCATTTT. The encoded protein is CASSLLDRGNQPQHF.

The V call is TRBV28, the J call TRBJ2-3; D is possibly TRBD2 (5 bases). Germline CDR1 reads MDHEN; CDR2 reads SYDVKM. This CDR3 is 14 amino acids long. The ends were cut back, 5 bases at V and 1 base at J, with 10 bases in the middle. CDR3 nucleotide sequence: TGTGCCAGCAGTCCCTGGGGAGGCACAGATACGCAGTATTTT. Translation gives CASSPWGGTDTQYF.

The rearrangement joins TRBV7-6 to TRBJ2-7; maybe TRBD1 (5 bases). Germline V CDR1 and CDR2: SGHVS, FNYEAQ. CDR3 size: 13 residues. With 1 base removed from V and 6 bases from J, the gap between germline ends came to 10 bases. The CDR3 loop reads CASSLVAGSEQYF. In nucleotides, the CDR3 is TGTGCCAGCAGCTTAGTCGCAGGGTCCGAGCAGTACTTC. Drawing the rest from reference TRBV7-6 and TRBJ2-7, the complete variable domain is GAGVSQSPRYKVTKRGQDVALRCDPISGHVSLYWYRQALGQGPEFLTYFNYEAQQDKSGLPNDRFSAERPEGSISTLTIQRTEQRDSAMYRCASSLVAGSEQYFGPGTRLTVT.

The CDR3 is CASIPRDIGANVLTF. CDR3 sequence (DNA): TGTGCCAGCATTCCGAGGGACATTGGGGCCAACGTCCTGACTTTC. V gene TRBV6-4 combines with J gene TRBJ2-6, with D possibly being TRBD1 (6 bases). V was clipped by 7 bases and J by 3 bases, with 13 bases between them. Germline CDR1 MRHNA, CDR2 SNTAGT. CDR3 length: 15 amino acids.

J is TRBJ2-4 and V is TRBV29-1, with no clear D. The CDR3 contains 15 residues. V lost 0 bases to trimming and J lost 3 bases, with 12 bases between them. Looked up from germline, CDR1 is SQVTM and CDR2 is ANQGSEA. CDR3 DNA sequence: TGCAGCGTTGAAGATCTTTCAAGAGGCAAAAACATTCAGTACTTC. It specifies CSVEDLSRGKNIQYF. Full variable domain (rest looked up from reference TRBV29-1 and TRBJ2-4): SAVISQKPSRDICQRGTSLTIQCQVDSQVTMMFWYRQQPGQSLTLIATANQGSEATYESGFVIDKFPISRPNLTFSTLTVSNMSPEDSSIYLCSVEDLSRGKNIQYFGAGTRLSVL.

The genes are TRBV12-5 and TRBJ2-5; D perhaps matches TRBD2 (5 bases). Trimming took 3 bases from V and 2 from J, leaving 7 bases between them. Per germline, CDR1 LGHNT and CDR2 FRNRAP. CDR3 length: 13 amino acids. The CDR3 protein is CASGLGGQETQYF. As DNA, the CDR3 is TGTGCTAGTGGTTTAGGCGGGCAAGAGACCCAGTACTTC.

The CDR3 nucleotides read TGCAGCGTAGTTGGGACTAGGGCTGGCACAGATACGCAGTATTTT. Translation gives CSVVGTRAGTDTQYF. This rearrangement joins TRBV29-1 to TRBJ2-3; TRBD2 matches 8 bases. Germline CDR1 SQVTM, CDR2 ANQGSEA. The CDR3 length is 15 residues. Trimming removed 6 bases from V and 1 base from J; junction bases left unmatched: 9.

V gene TRBV2 combines with J gene TRBJ2-3; no clear D. CDR3 length equals 15 residues. CDR1 is SNHLY, CDR2 FYNNEI, per germline. V shed 2 bases and J shed 0 bases, with 9 bases lying between them. Here the CDR3 reads CASSENAISTDTQYF. Here the CDR3 DNA reads TGTGCCAGCAGTGAAAACGCGATTAGCACAGATACGCAGTATTTT. The full variable domain, completed using reference TRBV2 and TRBJ2-3, is EPEVTQTPSHQVTQMGQEVILRCVPISNHLYFYWYRQILGQKVEFLVSFYNNEISEKSEIFDDQFSVERPDGSNFTLKIRSTKLEDSAMYFCASSENAISTDTQYFGPGTRLTVL.

V gene TRBV10-2 combines with J gene TRBJ1-1; D is unresolved. V gave up 3 bases and J gave up 1 base, with 6 bases separating them. This CDR3 is built from 13 residues. Germline-derived CDR1 and CDR2 are WSHSY and SAAADI. CDR3 in amino acids: CASSEAGNTEAFF. As DNA, the CDR3 is TGCGCCAGCAGTGAAGCCGGGAACACTGAAGCTTTCTTT.

The V call is TRBV19, the J call TRBJ2-3, with 9 bases aligning to TRBD2. The CDR3 consists of 15 residues. Germline CDR1 LNHDA, CDR2 SQIVND (reference sequence). The V gene end was trimmed by 5 bases and the J gene end by 2 bases; junction bases not matched to a gene: 5. The CDR3 DNA follows: TGTGCCAGTAGTCTCAGACTAGCGGACACAGATACGCAGTATTTT. Amino acid sequence: CASSLRLADTDTQYF.

This chain links TRBV6-5 with TRBJ2-1; TRBD1 aligns across 9 bases. The CDR3 is 15 residues long. CDR1 MNHEY and CDR2 SVGAGI come from the germline V gene. With V trimmed by 6 bases and J by 10 bases, 13 bases remained unmatched. The CDR3 sequence: CASRKGQGVWEEQFF. The DNA of the CDR3 is TGTGCCAGCAGGAAGGGACAGGGCGTTTGGGAGGAGCAGTTCTTC.

The gene calls are TRBV4-1 and TRBJ1-3; D possibly corresponds to TRBD1 (6 bases). CDR1 and CDR2 (germline): MGHRA, YSYEKL. The CDR3 runs 19 residues. The V end lost 1 base, the J end lost 1 base, and 20 bases lay between the germline ends. The CDR3 here is CASSQGGGGGRSSGNTIYF. CDR3 DNA: TGCGCCAGCAGCCAAGGGGGCGGCGGGGGGCGGTCGTCTGGAAACACCATATATTTT.

The rearrangement joins TRBV3-1 (or the pseudogene TRBV3-2) to TRBJ1-1; no firm D call. V shed 8 bases and J shed 1 base, with 8 bases lying between them. Per the germline V gene, CDR1 is LGHDT and CDR2 is YNNKEL (reference sequence). The CDR3 has 12 residues. The CDR3 coding sequence is TGTGCCAGCGGTAGACAGAACACTGAAGCTTTCTTT. Translating gives CASGRQNTEAFF.

The rearrangement uses TRBV7-6 and TRBJ2-3, with D unclear. Trimming cost V 2 bases and J 1 base, with 7 bases left between them. From germline, CDR1 is SGHVS and CDR2 FNYEAQ. The CDR3 runs to 14 residues. CDR3 DNA: TGTGCCAGCAGCTTACAGCAGGGCACAGATACGCAGTATTTT. Its protein is CASSLQQGTDTQYF.

In nucleotides, the CDR3 is TGTGCCAGCAGCGCCGGGTTAGGCGAAACCCAGTACTTC. This translates into CASSAGLGETQYF. This chain joins TRBV12-3 or TRBV12-4 and TRBJ2-5, with no clear D. V lost 6 bases, J lost 8 bases, and 16 bases lay in between. The CDR3 loop spans 13 amino acids.

This chain links TRBV20-1 with TRBJ2-1; D call uncertain. V lost 3 bases, J lost 8 bases, and 11 bases lay in between. The CDR3 consists of 12 residues. Germline V gives CDR1 DFQATT, CDR2 SNEGSKA (reference sequence). Here the CDR3 DNA reads TGCAGTGCTAGTGCCCTAGACGATGAGCAGTTCTTC. As protein: CSASALDDEQFF.

For the CDR3, the DNA is TGTGCCAGTACTACAGGGGGAGATAGCACTGAAGCTTTCTTT. It encodes CASTTGGDSTEAFF. The rearrangement uses TRBV5-4 and TRBJ1-1; 8 bases agree with TRBD1. The length of the CDR3 is 14 residues. V shed 8 bases, J shed 4 bases, and the junction held 10 bases outside the gene matches. CDR1 SGHNT and CDR2 YYREEE come from the germline V gene (reference sequence). Looking up the rest from reference TRBV5-4 and TRBJ1-1 gives the full variable domain: ETGVTQSPTHLIKTRGQQVTLRCSSQSGHNTVSWYQQALGQGPQFIFQYYREEENGRGNFPPRFSGLQFPNYSSELNVNALELDDSALYLCASTTGGDSTEAFFGQGTRLTVV.

V is TRBV2 and J is TRBJ2-7, with 7 bases lining up with TRBD1. This CDR3 comprises 15 residues. CDR1 and CDR2 from the germline V gene are SNHLY and FYNNEI. The ends lost 3 bases at V and 7 bases at J; junction bases unmatched: 12. In DNA, the CDR3 is TGTGCCAGCAGTGAGGGACAGCGGTCCTACGAGGAGCAGTACTTC. Protein product: CASSEGQRSYEEQYF.

V is TRBV28 and J is TRBJ2-1, with D possibly matching TRBD2 (5 bases). V was shortened by 7 bases and J by 4 bases, with 14 bases between the two germline ends. Germline CDR1 is MDHEN and CDR2 is SYDVKM. The CDR3 contains 14 residues. The CDR3 DNA reads as TGTGCCAGCACCCGAAGCGGTACTTACAATGAGCAGTTCTTC. Encoded protein: CASTRSGTYNEQFF.

CDR3 DNA: TGCAGCGTTGAAGATTGGACAGGGAGTATCAATGAGCAGTTCTTC. It translates to CSVEDWTGSINEQFF. This chain joins TRBV29-1 and TRBJ2-1; TRBD1 aligns across 8 bases. Germline CDR1 SQVTM, CDR2 ANQGSEA. The CDR3 is 15 amino acids. V was pared by 0 bases and J by 6 bases, with 7 bases of the junction left unmatched.

The chain links TRBV6-5 to TRBJ2-5, with 7 bases fitting TRBD2. The CDR3 spans 13 residues. Per germline, CDR1 MNHEY and CDR2 SVGAGI. V gave up 6 bases and J gave up 5 bases; unmatched junction bases: 6. CDR3 in amino acids: CASRGISGETQYF. CDR3 in DNA: TGTGCCAGCAGGGGTATTAGCGGGGAGACCCAGTACTTC.

The gene calls are TRBV21-1 and TRBJ2-7; TRBD1 reflects the table's D call only, with no check against the DNA. TRBV21-1 has pseudogene status. The CDR3 is 17 residues long. CDR3 nucleotides: TGTGCCAGCAGCAAACCAAATAGACAGGGTAAAAAGAACGAGCAGTACTTC. The encoded protein is CASSKPNRQGKKNEQYF.

In DNA, the CDR3 is TGTGCCAGCAGCACAGGACAGGGTTCAATGAACACTGAAGCTTTCTTT. Translating gives CASSTGQGSMNTEAFF. The rearrangement uses TRBV11-1 and TRBJ1-1; 8 bases line up with TRBD1. Germline V gives CDR1 SGHAT, CDR2 FQDESV (reference sequence). There are 16 residues in the CDR3. The V and J ends lost 5 bases and 0 bases, in that order; junction bases with no gene match: 8.